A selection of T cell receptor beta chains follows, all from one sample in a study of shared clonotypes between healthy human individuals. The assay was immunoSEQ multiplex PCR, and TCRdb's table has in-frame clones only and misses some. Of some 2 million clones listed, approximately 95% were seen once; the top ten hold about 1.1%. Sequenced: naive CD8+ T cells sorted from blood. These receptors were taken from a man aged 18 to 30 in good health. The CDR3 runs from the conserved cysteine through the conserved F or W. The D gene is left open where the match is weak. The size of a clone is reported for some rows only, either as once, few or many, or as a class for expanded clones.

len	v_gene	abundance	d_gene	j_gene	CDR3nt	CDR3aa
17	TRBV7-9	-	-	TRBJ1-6	TGTGCCAGCAGCTTAACGGGAGGGGATGCCTATAATTCACCCCTCCACTTT	CASSLTGGDAYNSPLHF
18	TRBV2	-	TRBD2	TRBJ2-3	TGTGCCAGCGGAGTACTAGCGGGGGCCCTGATAAGCACAGATACGCAGTATTTT	CASGVLAGALISTDTQYF
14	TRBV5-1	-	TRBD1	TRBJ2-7	TGCGCCAGCAGCTTGGAACAGGGGACCTACGAGCAGTACTTC	CASSLEQGTYEQYF
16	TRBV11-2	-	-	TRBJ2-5	TGTGCCAGCAGCTTAGGGTTACAGGGTCTCTACGAGACCCAGTACTTC	CASSLGLQGLYETQYF
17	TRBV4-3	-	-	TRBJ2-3	TGCGCCAGCAGCCAAGAAGCGAAGCGGGTGTACACAGATACGCAGTATTTT	CASSQEAKRVYTDTQYF
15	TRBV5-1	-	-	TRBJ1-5	TGCGCCAGCAGCCCCTGGGACGGTAGCAATCAGCCCCAGCATTTT	CASSPWDGSNQPQHF
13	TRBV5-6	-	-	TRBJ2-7	TGTGCCAGCAGCTTGGAACAGCCCCACGAGCAGTACTTC	CASSLEQPHEQYF
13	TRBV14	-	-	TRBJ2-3	TGTGCCAGCAGCCATGCGGAGGGAGGTACGCAGTATTTT	CASSHAEGGTQYF
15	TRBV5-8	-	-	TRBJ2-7	TGTGCCAGCAGCCCCTTCGGTAGGGGGTCCAACGAGCAGTACTTC	CASSPFGRGSNEQYF
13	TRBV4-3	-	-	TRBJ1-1	TGCGCCAGCAGCCAGGACAGGAACACTGAAGCTTTCTTT	CASSQDRNTEAFF
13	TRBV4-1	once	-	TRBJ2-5	TGCGCCAGCAGCTTGGGCCTGGAAGAGACCCAGTACTTC	CASSLGLEETQYF
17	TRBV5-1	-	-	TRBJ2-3	TGCGCCAGCACAGAAGGATGGGTTGACCTTGGGCGCGATACGCAGTATTTT	CASTEGWVDLGRDTQYF
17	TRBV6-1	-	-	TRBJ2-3	TGTGCCAGCAGTGAAGAGGTTCGGGGGATACTCACAGATACGCAGTATTTT	CASSEEVRGILTDTQYF
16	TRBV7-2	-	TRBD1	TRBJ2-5	TGTGCCAGCACAACTACATGGGGACAGGACCAAGAGACCCAGTACTTC	CASTTTWGQDQETQYF
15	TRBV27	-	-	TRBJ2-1	TGTGCCAGCAGTTTGGGTAGGGGGTCCTACAATGAGCAGTTCTTC	CASSLGRGSYNEQFF
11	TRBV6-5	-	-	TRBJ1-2	TGTGCCAGCAGGGGAGGTTACGGCTACACCTTC	CASRGGYGYTF
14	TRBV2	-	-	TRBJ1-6	TGTGCCAGCAGACCCACCTCCTATAATTCACCCCTCCACTTT	CASRPTSYNSPLHF
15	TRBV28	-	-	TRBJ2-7	TGTGCCAGCAGTTTTCGTCTAGCACGCTCCTACGAGCAGTACTTC	CASSFRLARSYEQYF
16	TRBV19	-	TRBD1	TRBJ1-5	TGTGCCAGTAGTACCAGGGACAGCCCCCTTAATCAGCCCCAGCATTTT	CASSTRDSPLNQPQHF
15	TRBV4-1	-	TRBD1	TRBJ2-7	TGCGCCAGCAGCCAAGCCGGGACAGGTGCCTTCGAGCAGTACTTC	CASSQAGTGAFEQYF
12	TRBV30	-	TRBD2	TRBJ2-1	TGTGCCTGGACGACTAGCGGGGTTGAGCAGTTCTTC	CAWTTSGVEQFF
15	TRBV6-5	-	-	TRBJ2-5	TGTGCCAGCACCCCCCTGGGGGGGGCTGTGGAGACCCAGTACTTC	CASTPLGGAVETQYF
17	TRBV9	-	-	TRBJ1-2	TGTGCCAGCAGCCCCAACGACTACGGTGCAGCTTCCTATGGCTACACCTTC	CASSPNDYGAASYGYTF
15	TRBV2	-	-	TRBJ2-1	TGTGCCAGCAGCAGCGGGACACCCGACGGCAATGAGCAGTTCTTC	CASSSGTPDGNEQFF
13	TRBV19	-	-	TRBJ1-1	TGTGCCAGTAGTAGTCCAGGTTTCACTGAAGCTTTCTTT	CASSSPGFTEAFF
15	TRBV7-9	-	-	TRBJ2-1	TGTGCCAGCAGCCAGGGGAGCGGGTCCTACAATGAGCAGTTCTTC	CASSQGSGSYNEQFF
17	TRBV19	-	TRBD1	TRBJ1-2	TGTGCCAGTAGTATAGATCTCGAGGCAGGGGGCGCATATGGCTACACCTTC	CASSIDLEAGGAYGYTF
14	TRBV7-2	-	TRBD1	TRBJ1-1	TGTGCCAGCAGCATAACAGGGGGTCGAACTGAAGCTTTCTTT	CASSITGGRTEAFF
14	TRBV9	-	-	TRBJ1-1	TGTGCCAGCAGCGTAGAAGGCATGAACACTGAAGCTTTCTTT	CASSVEGMNTEAFF
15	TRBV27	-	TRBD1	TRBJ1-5	TGTGCCAGCAGTTTAACGGACAGGACTAATCAGCCCCAGCATTTT	CASSLTDRTNQPQHF
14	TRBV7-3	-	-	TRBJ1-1	TGTGCCAGCAGCTTAACGTCGGCAGGGCCTGAAGCTTTCTTT	CASSLTSAGPEAFF
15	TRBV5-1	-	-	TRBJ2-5	TGCGCCAGCAGACGGTATCCAGCCTACCAAGAGACCCAGTACTTC	CASRRYPAYQETQYF
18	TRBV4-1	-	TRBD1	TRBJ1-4	TGCGCCAGCAGCCAAGCCACAGGGGGCTTCGGAACTAATGAAAAACTGTTTTTT	CASSQATGGFGTNEKLFF
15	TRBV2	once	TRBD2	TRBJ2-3	TGTGCCAGCAGTGTTAGCGGGGGGGCGGCAGATACGCAGTATTTT	CASSVSGGAADTQYF
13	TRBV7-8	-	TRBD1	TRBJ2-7	TGTGCCAGCAGCCCGGGACAGTATTACGAGCAGTACTTC	CASSPGQYYEQYF
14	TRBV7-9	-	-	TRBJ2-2	TGTGCCAGCAGCTCTTCTGCGGGGTTCTGGGAGCTGTTTTTT	CASSSSAGFWELFF
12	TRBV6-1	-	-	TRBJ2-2	TGTGCCAGCAGAAGTAACACCGGGGAGCTGTTTTTT	CASRSNTGELFF
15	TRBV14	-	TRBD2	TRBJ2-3	TGTGCCAGCAGCCAATCTGCGGGGGTGAAAGATACGCAGTATTTT	CASSQSAGVKDTQYF
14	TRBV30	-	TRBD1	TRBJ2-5	TGTGCCTGGAGTAAGGGGGCCGGATGGGAGACCCAGTACTTC	CAWSKGAGWETQYF
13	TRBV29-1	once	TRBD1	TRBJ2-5	TGCAGCGTTGAGGGACAGGGATGGGAGACCCAGTACTTC	CSVEGQGWETQYF
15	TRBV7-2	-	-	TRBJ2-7	TGTGCCAGCAGCTCCTCGGGGACCCATAGGTACGAGCAGTACTTC	CASSSSGTHRYEQYF
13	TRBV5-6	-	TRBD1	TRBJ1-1	TGTGCCAGCAGGAGACAGGGGGCAAGTGAAGCTTTCTTT	CASRRQGASEAFF
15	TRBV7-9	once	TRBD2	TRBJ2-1	TGTGCCAGCAGCTCCTCTAGCGGGACCTACAATGAGCAGTTCTTC	CASSSSSGTYNEQFF
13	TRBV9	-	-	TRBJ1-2	TGTGCCAGCAGGAGCCGGGACAACTATGGCTACACCTTC	CASRSRDNYGYTF
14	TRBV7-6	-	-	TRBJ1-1	TGTGCCAGCAGCTTAGAGCAGTTGAACACTGAAGCTTTCTTT	CASSLEQLNTEAFF
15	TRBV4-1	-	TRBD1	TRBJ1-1	TGCGCCAGCAGCTACACCGGGACAGGGAACACTGAAGCTTTCTTT	CASSYTGTGNTEAFF
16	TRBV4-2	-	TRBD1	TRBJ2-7	TGTGCCAGCAGCCAAGATCCCGGGACAGGGACCTACGAGCAGTACTTC	CASSQDPGTGTYEQYF
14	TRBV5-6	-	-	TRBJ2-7	TGTGCCAGCTGTGAAGGGGCCAGGGACTACGAGCAGTACTTC	CASCEGARDYEQYF
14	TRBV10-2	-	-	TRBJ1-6	TGCGCCAGCAGTGAGGCCCCCGGGGGATCACCCCTCCACTTT	CASSEAPGGSPLHF
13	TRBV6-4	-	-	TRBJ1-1	TGTGCCAGCAGCGCCGGGGTGGGCACTGAAGCTTTCTTT	CASSAGVGTEAFF
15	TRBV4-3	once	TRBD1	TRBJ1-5	TGCGCCAGCAGCCGGGGGACAGGGGTTGGTCAGCCCCAGCATTTT	CASSRGTGVGQPQHF
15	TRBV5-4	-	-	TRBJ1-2	TGTGCCAGCAGCTTTGCTACGGCTACCTTCTATGGCTACACCTTC	CASSFATATFYGYTF